The text below deals with one T cell receptor beta chain. Its antigen is currently unknown. Data came from immunoSEQ multiplex PCR; TCRdb stores just in-frame clones and leaves some out. In the table there are around 100,000 clones, about 66% of which are singletons. The sample belongs to a study of shared clonotypes between healthy human individuals. Across the study: The donor pool was made up of a couple of women and three men aged 18 to 49. Used for every donor were three CD4 naive, three CD4 memory, two CD8 naive and one CD8 memory plate. Study-wide results and caveats: Naive CD4 clonotypes overlapped across a few donors at roughly 4.5%.

What CD8 memory combined were CD45RO+ cells and CCR7-negative CD45RA+ TemRA cells. After removal of 3 bases from V and 6 bases from J, the junction contained 3 bases not matched to a gene. The CDR3 loop spans 13 amino acids. Germline-derived CDR1 and CDR2 are MNHEY and SMNVEV (reference sequence). V is TRBV27 and J is TRBJ2-7; 9 nucleotides agree with TRBD2. This receptor was obtained from a woman in her twenties or thirties in good health. The sequenced sample was memory CD8+ T cells sorted from blood. The subset here: CD45RO+ cells pooled with CCR7-negative TemRA cells. The CDR3 DNA follows: TGTGCCAGCAGTTTTAGCGGGAGCGGCGAGCAGTACTTC. As protein: CASSFSGSGEQYF.